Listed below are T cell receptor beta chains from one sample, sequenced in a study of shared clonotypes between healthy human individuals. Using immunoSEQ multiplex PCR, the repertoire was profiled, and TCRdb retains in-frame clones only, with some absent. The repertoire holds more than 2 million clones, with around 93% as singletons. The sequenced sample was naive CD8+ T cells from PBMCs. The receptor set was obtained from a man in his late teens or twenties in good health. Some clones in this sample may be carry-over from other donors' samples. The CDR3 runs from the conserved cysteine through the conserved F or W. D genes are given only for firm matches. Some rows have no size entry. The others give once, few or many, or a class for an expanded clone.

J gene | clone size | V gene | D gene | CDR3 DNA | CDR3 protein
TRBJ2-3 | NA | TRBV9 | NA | TGTGCCAGCAGCGGAGGGCCCAGCACAGATACGCAGTATTTT | CASSGGPSTDTQYF
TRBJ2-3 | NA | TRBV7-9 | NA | TGTGCCAGCAGCTTAGCAGAGTCCGTTGGTGATACGCAGTATTTT | CASSLAESVGDTQYF
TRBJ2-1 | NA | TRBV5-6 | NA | TGTGCCAGCAGCTGGGGGGACGGTGAGCAGTTCTTC | CASSWGDGEQFF
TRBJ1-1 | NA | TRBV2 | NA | TGTGCCAGCAGGGAGGGTTGGAACACTGAAGCTTTCTTT | CASREGWNTEAFF
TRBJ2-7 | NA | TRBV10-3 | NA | TGTGCCATCAGTGAGAAGGGGGTCGGATACGAGCAGTACTTC | CAISEKGVGYEQYF
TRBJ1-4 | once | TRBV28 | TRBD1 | TGTGCCAGCAGCCCAGAACAGGGGGTTGGGGAAAAACTGTTTTTT | CASSPEQGVGEKLFF
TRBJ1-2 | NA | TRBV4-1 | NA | TGCGCCAGCAGCCAAGCTACGGGGCAGGGCTATGGCTACACCTTC | CASSQATGQGYGYTF
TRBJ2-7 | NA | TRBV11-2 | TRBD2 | TGTGCCAGCAGCTACACGTCTAGCGGGGGTTACGAGCAGTACTTC | CASSYTSSGGYEQYF
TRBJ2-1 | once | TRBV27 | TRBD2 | TGTGCCAGCAGTTTCCAGACTAGCGGGAGTAATGAGCAGTTCTTC | CASSFQTSGSNEQFF
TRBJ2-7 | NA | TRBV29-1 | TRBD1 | TGCAGCGTTGGGGACAGTGGCGACGAGCAGTACTTC | CSVGDSGDEQYF
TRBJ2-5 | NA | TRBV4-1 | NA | TGCGCCAGCAGCCCGGGCCTAGCCGAGGGGACCCAGTACTTC | CASSPGLAEGTQYF
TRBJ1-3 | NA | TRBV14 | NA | TGTGCCAGCAGCCAAGAGGGTTACACCATATATTTT | CASSQEGYTIYF
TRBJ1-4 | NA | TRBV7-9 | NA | TGTGCCAGCAGCTTAGATAGGGGGATGCGCGGACTGTTTTTT | CASSLDRGMRGLFF
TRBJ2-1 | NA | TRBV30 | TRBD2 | TGTGCCTGGAGTGTGGGAGGGTTACGTGTCTATGAGCAGTTCTTC | CAWSVGGLRVYEQFF
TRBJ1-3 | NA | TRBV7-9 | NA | TGTGCCAGCAGCTTTGGTTCCGGAAACACCATATATTTT | CASSFGSGNTIYF
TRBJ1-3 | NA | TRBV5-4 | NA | TGTGCCAGCAGCCCGGAAAATGCTAACACCATATATTTT | CASSPENANTIYF